The 14 T cell receptor beta chains reported below all come from one sample, sequenced in a study of follicular helper T cells after annual influenza vaccination. Stated time point: 2015-2016 season, pre-vaccination. TCRdb's table, derived via immunoSEQ multiplex PCR, lists solely in-frame clones and lacks some. This table holds about 1,400 clones, 70% to 90% found once. The sample here was CXCR5+ CD38+ circulating T follicular helper cells from blood, taken on the day of influenza vaccination. Subset here: circulating Tfh, non-naive CD4+CXCR5+PD-1+ (ICOS+CD38+ or ICOS-CD38-). The receptors come from an adult who received the influenza vaccine.

This chain joins TRBV19 and TRBJ2-7, with TRBD2 matching 8 bases. With 1 base clipped from V and 1 base from J, the junction kept 3 bases outside the gene matches. Per the germline V gene, CDR1 is LNHDA and CDR2 is SQIVND (reference sequence). The CDR3 consists of 15 residues. CDR3 nucleotides: TGTGCCAGTAGTATAGTAATAGCGGGGTCCTACGAGCAGTACTTC. It yields the protein CASSIVIAGSYEQYF.

On this clone itself: The sample carries other DNA sequences with the same CDR3. V is TRBV9 and J is TRBJ2-1; 9 positions agree with TRBD1. CDR1 SGDLS and CDR2 YYNGEE come from the germline V gene. Trimming at V came to 0 bases and at J to 4 bases, leaving 8 bases not matched to a gene. The CDR3 loop spans 17 amino acids. The CDR3 DNA reads as TGTGCCAGCAGCGTAGCTGTGGGGGACAGGGATTACAATGAGCAGTTCTTC. Translation: CASSVAVGDRDYNEQFF.

J is TRBJ2-7 and V is TRBV4-2, with 8 bases identical to TRBD1. The CDR3 totals 15 residues. Trimming cost V 0 bases and J 2 bases; bases outside gene matches: 3. Germline CDR1 is LGHNA and CDR2 is YNFKEQ. CDR3 amino acids: CASSQERTGTYEQYF. In nucleotides, the CDR3 is TGTGCCAGCAGCCAAGAAAGGACAGGGACCTACGAGCAGTACTTC.

The chain uses TRBV20-1 and TRBJ1-2; no clear D gene. The CDR3 is 10 amino acids. CDR1 is DFQATT and CDR2 is SNEGSKA in the germline V gene (reference sequence). The CDR3 sequence is CSLYNYGYTF. In DNA, the CDR3 is TGCAGCCTTTACAACTATGGCTACACCTTC.

This clone was seen more than once but under ten times. The chain carries TRBV18 and TRBJ2-7, with D possibly being TRBD1 (5 bases). Trimming removed 3 bases from V and 5 bases from J, with 11 bases in between. Germline V CDR1 and CDR2: KGHSH, LQKENI. There are 13 residues in the CDR3. CDR3 sequence reads: CASSPGRQNEQYF. The CDR3 region has the DNA TGTGCCAGCTCACCTGGAAGACAGAACGAGCAGTACTTC.

The gene calls are TRBV7-2 and TRBJ2-3; D perhaps matches TRBD2 (6 bases). The CDR3 runs to 14 residues. V lost 0 bases to trimming and J lost 5 bases, with 9 bases between them. Germline CDR1 SGHTA, CDR2 FQGNSA. CDR3 protein: CASSLAHGGDTQYF. CDR3 nucleotides: TGTGCCAGCAGCTTAGCCCACGGGGGAGATACGCAGTATTTT.

The genes are TRBV7-9 and TRBJ1-5; D is unresolved. CDR3 size: 15 residues. In germline, CDR1 is SEHNR, CDR2 FQNEAQ (reference sequence). Trimming left V 5 bases short and J 4 bases short, with 15 bases between. This CDR3 reads CASSPTKAGNQPQHF. CDR3 sequence (DNA): TGTGCCAGCAGCCCTACCAAAGCTGGGAATCAGCCCCAGCATTTT.

V gene TRBV15 combines with J gene TRBJ2-2; D gene uncertain. Germline CDR1 is LNHNV and CDR2 is YYDKDF (reference sequence). V was trimmed by 1 base and J by 7 bases, leaving 10 bases between them. The CDR3 has 14 residues. The CDR3 loop is CATSRARTSGELFF. In DNA form, the CDR3 reads TGTGCCACCAGCAGAGCTCGGACGAGCGGGGAGCTGTTTTTT.

The rearrangement joins TRBV30 to TRBJ1-2; D unclear. The CDR3 extends over 11 amino acids. V was shortened by 5 bases and J by 1 base, with 5 bases between the two germline ends. Germline lookup yields CDR1 GTSNPN and CDR2 SVGIG (reference sequence). The CDR3 coding sequence is TGTGCCTGGGGACGTAACTATGGCTACACCTTC. This encodes CAWGRNYGYTF.

The rearrangement links TRBV4-3 to TRBJ1-2; the match to TRBD1 covers 12 bases. CDR3 length: 17 amino acids. Germline CDR1 LGHNA, CDR2 YSLEER. V was clipped by 1 base and J by 8 bases; unmatched bases: 11. This CDR3 reads CASSQVLRDRGRGGYTF. CDR3 nucleotides: TGCGCCAGCAGCCAAGTTCTTCGGGACAGGGGGCGCGGGGGCTACACCTTC.

This chain uses TRBV9 with TRBJ2-5; 10 positions match TRBD2. The CDR3 has 17 residues. The germline CDR1 and CDR2 sequences are SGDLS and YYNGEE. The junction had 10 bases not matched to a gene; V was cut back by 0 bases and J by 5 bases. The CDR3 reads CASSVGGSGGLRETQYF. The CDR3, as DNA: TGTGCCAGCAGCGTAGGGGGTAGCGGGGGGCTCCGGGAGACCCAGTACTTC.

This clone has more than one count but fewer than ten. The chain combines TRBV5-1 with TRBJ2-7; D remains unclear. Trimming removed 3 bases at V and 5 bases at J, with 15 bases between. The CDR3 consists of 14 residues. Germline V CDR1 and CDR2: SGHRS, YFSETQ. The CDR3 is CASSWGATSDEQYF. CDR3 in DNA: TGCGCCAGCAGCTGGGGTGCGACCAGCGACGAGCAGTACTTC.

DNA of the CDR3: TGTGCCAGCAGTTCCCCCCAGGGCCTTATATCCCTAAAGGAGTACTTC. It specifies CASSSPQGLISLKEYF. The V gene is TRBV28, the J gene TRBJ2-7; D is possibly TRBD1 (5 bases). The CDR3 is 16 amino acids. Per germline, CDR1 MDHEN and CDR2 SYDVKM. V was pared by 4 bases and J by 11 bases, with 27 bases between. The whole variable domain, filled in from reference TRBV28 and TRBJ2-7, reads DVKVTQSSRYLVKRTGEKVFLECVQDMDHENMFWYRQDPGLGLRLIYFSYDVKMKEKGDIPEGYSVSREKKERFSLILESASTNQTSMYLCASSSPQGLISLKEYFGPGTRLTVT.

As DNA, the CDR3 is TGTGCCAGCAGTGAGGCGGGGACAGGGATTTACGAGCAGTACTTC. The encoded protein is CASSEAGTGIYEQYF. V is TRBV6-1 and J is TRBJ2-7; 9 bases match TRBD1. V lost 3 bases, J lost 4 bases, and 7 bases stayed unmatched. The germline gives CDR1 MNHNS, CDR2 SASEGT. This CDR3 region has 15 residues.